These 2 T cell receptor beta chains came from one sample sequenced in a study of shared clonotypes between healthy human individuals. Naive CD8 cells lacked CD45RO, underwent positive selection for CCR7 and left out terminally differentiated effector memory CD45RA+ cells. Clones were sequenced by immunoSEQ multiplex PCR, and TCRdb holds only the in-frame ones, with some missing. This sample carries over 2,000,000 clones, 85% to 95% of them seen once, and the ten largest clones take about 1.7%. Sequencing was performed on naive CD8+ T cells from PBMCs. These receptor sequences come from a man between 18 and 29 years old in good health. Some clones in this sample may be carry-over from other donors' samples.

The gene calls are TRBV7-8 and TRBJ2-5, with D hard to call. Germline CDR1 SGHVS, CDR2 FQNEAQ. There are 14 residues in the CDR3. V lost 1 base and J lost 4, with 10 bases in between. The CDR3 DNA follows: TGTGCCAGCAGCTTAGGAGCCAGCCGAGAGACCCAGTACTTC. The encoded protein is CASSLGASRETQYF.

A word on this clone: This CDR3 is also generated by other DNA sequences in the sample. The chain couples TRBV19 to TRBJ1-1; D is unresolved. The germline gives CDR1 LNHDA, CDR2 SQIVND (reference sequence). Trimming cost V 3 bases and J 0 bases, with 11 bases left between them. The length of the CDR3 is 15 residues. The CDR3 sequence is CASSISPGMNTEAFF. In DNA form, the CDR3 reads TGTGCCAGTAGTATTTCACCCGGCATGAACACTGAAGCTTTCTTT.